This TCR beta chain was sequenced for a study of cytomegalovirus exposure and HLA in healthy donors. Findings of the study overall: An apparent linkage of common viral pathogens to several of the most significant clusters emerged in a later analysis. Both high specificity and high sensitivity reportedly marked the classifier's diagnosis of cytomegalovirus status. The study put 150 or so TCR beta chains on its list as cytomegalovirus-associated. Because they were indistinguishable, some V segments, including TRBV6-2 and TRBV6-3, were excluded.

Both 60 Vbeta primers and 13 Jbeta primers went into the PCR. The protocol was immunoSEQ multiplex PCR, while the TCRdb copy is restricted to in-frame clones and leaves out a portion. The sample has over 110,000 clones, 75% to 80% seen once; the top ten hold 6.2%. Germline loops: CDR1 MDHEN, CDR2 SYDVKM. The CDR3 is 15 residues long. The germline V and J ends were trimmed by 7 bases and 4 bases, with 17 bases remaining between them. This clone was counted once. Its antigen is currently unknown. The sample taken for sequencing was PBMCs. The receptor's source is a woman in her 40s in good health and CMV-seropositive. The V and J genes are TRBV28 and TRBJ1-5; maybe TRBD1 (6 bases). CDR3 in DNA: TGTGCCAGCACTGGCGCAGGGGAGGGAAATCAGCCCCAGCATTTT. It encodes CASTGAGEGNQPQHF.